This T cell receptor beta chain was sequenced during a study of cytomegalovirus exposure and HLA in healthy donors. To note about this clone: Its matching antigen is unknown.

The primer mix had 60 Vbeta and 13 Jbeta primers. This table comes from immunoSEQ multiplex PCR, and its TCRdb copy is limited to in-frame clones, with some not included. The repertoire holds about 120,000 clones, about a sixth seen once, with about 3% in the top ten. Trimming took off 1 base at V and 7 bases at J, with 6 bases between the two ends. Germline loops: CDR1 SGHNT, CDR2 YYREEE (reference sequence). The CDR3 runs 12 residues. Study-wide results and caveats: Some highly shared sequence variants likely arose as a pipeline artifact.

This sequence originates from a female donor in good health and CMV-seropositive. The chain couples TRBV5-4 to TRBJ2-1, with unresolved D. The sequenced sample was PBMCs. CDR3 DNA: TGTGCCAGCAGCTTGTGGAGAAATGAGCAGTTCTTC. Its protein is CASSLWRNEQFF.